Shown below are 28 T cell receptor beta chains from a single sample sequenced in a study of cytomegalovirus exposure and HLA in healthy donors. PCR primers comprised 60 Vbeta and 13 Jbeta primers. TCRdb's copy holds only in-frame clones and misses some; the assay was immunoSEQ multiplex PCR. The table records around 200,000 clones, approximately 84% of them present only once. Sequencing used PBMCs. The source of these receptors is a woman aged 40 to 55 in good health and CMV-seronegative.

The chain uses TRBV6-1 and TRBJ2-3; D not resolved. V dropped 9 bases and J dropped 3 bases, with 10 bases sitting between them. CDR1 and CDR2 (germline): MNHNS, SASEGT. The CDR3 consists of 12 residues. The CDR3 sequence is CASRLVTDTQYF. The CDR3 DNA follows: TGTGCCAGTCGGTTAGTAACAGATACGCAGTATTTT.

The sample holds one count of this clone. The rearrangement uses TRBV14 and TRBJ2-7; D may be TRBD2 (5 bases). V was pared by 3 bases and J by 0 bases, with 9 bases between. The CDR3 contains 14 residues. Germline lookup yields CDR1 SGHDN and CDR2 FVKESK. CDR3 in amino acids: CASSHLGSSYEQYF. In DNA form, the CDR3 reads TGTGCCAGCAGCCACCTAGGGAGCTCCTACGAGCAGTACTTC.

The chain recombines TRBV2 with TRBJ1-2; tentatively, D is TRBD1 (5 bases). Germline CDR1 reads SNHLY; CDR2 reads FYNNEI. This CDR3 comprises 13 residues. V was trimmed by 6 bases and J by 2 bases, leaving 10 bases between them. The CDR3 loop is CASRRSGNYGYTF. The CDR3 DNA follows: TGTGCCAGCAGAAGGTCAGGGAACTATGGCTACACCTTC.

The chain couples TRBV4-3 to TRBJ2-2; D remains unclear. The V end lost 1 base, the J end lost 8 bases, and 2 bases lay between the germline ends. The CDR3 extends over 11 amino acids. Germline CDR1 and CDR2: LGHNA and YSLEER. As DNA, the CDR3 is TGCGCCAGCAGCCAAGCTGGGGAGCTGTTTTTT. It codes for CASSQAGELFF.

The chain has TRBV7-9 and TRBJ2-3, with a tentative D call TRBD1 (6 bases). The CDR3 totals 15 residues. Trimming stripped 5 bases from V and 5 bases from J, with 17 bases between. Germline CDR1 and CDR2: SEHNR and FQNEAQ (reference sequence). CDR3 DNA sequence: TGTGCCAGCAGCCGAAAGGGGACATCTAGAGATACGCAGTATTTT. Encoded protein: CASSRKGTSRDTQYF.

V gene TRBV7-6 combines with J gene TRBJ2-5; 8 bases are shared with TRBD1. The J call may not be correct, given that the DNA end is closer to TRBJ2-7. This CDR3 region has 15 residues. CDR1 is SGHVS and CDR2 is FNYEAQ in the germline V gene. The CDR3 sequence is CASSLDRTGKYEQYF. CDR3 DNA sequence: TGTGCCAGCAGCTTAGATAGGACAGGGAAGTACGAGCAGTACTTC.

The chain joins TRBV5-6 to TRBJ2-5; D perhaps matches TRBD2 (6 bases). Germline V lookup: CDR1 SGHDT, CDR2 YYEEEE. The CDR3 spans 16 residues. Trimming pared 0 bases from V and 1 base from J, leaving 13 bases between. Here the CDR3 DNA reads TGTGCCAGCAGCTTGGCCGGAGGGTACATCCAAGAGACCCAGTACTTC. Protein product: CASSLAGGYIQETQYF.

The chain couples TRBV13 to TRBJ2-5; TRBD1 agrees at 9 bases. Germline V gene sequence: CDR1 PRHDT, CDR2 FYEKMQ (reference sequence). V gave up 6 bases and J gave up 4 bases; unmatched junction bases: 9. The CDR3 loop spans 15 amino acids. CDR3: CASSFRQGVGETQYF. The CDR3 bases are TGTGCCAGCAGTTTTAGACAGGGGGTAGGAGAGACCCAGTACTTC.

This clone was found once. The chain employs TRBV30 and TRBJ1-4; 7 bases line up with TRBD1. CDR3 length: 14 amino acids. V dropped 0 bases and J dropped 8; count of bases not matched to a gene: 6. CDR1 and CDR2 (germline): GTSNPN, SVGIG (reference sequence). The CDR3, as DNA: TGTGCCTGGAGTGTACGAGGGGGCGGAGAAAAACTGTTTTTT. Protein: CAWSVRGGGEKLFF.

The chain links TRBV2 to TRBJ1-1; tentatively, D is TRBD1 (5 bases). In germline, CDR1 is SNHLY, CDR2 FYNNEI. This CDR3 is 12 amino acids long. V lost 6 bases and J 7 bases, leaving 12 bases between the germline ends. CDR3 DNA: TGTGCCAGCAGCCCCGACAGTGGTGAAGCTTTCTTT. Protein: CASSPDSGEAFF. The full variable domain, its missing parts supplied by reference TRBV2 and TRBJ1-1, is EPEVTQTPSHQVTQMGQEVILRCVPISNHLYFYWYRQILGQKVEFLVSFYNNEISEKSEIFDDQFSVERPDGSNFTLKIRSTKLEDSAMYFCASSPDSGEAFFGQGTRLTVV.

The rearrangement uses TRBV5-1 and TRBJ2-1; TRBD2 aligns across 12 bases. Germline V gene lookup returns CDR1 SGHRS and CDR2 YFSETQ. The CDR3 has 18 residues. Germline trimming cut 4 bases from V and 7 bases from J; bases unmatched to any gene: 15. The CDR3, as DNA: TGCGCCAGCAGCCCGGGTGCCCTAGCGGGGGGGCCGAGGAATGAGCAGTTCTTC. Translating gives CASSPGALAGGPRNEQFF.

The V gene is TRBV7-8, the J gene TRBJ1-5; no clear D gene. V lost 3 bases to trimming and J lost 4 bases, with 16 bases between them. CDR1 SGHVS and CDR2 FQNEAQ come from the germline V gene. The CDR3 sequence is 16 residues long. The CDR3 DNA reads TGTGCCAGCAGCTTTTATCCTGAGAGAAATAATCAGCCCCAGCATTTT. This sequence encodes CASSFYPERNNQPQHF.

V is TRBV18 and J is TRBJ2-5; TRBD1 aligns across 9 bases. The CDR3 is 14 residues long. Germline-derived CDR1 and CDR2 are KGHSH and LQKENI. V lost 2 bases and J lost 7; bases outside the gene matches: 5. The DNA for the CDR3 is TGTGCCAGCTCACCAGACAGGGGGTCAGGGACCCAGTACTTC. Its translation is CASSPDRGSGTQYF.

This chain joins TRBV2 and TRBJ2-7; D is ambiguous. Germline loops: CDR1 SNHLY, CDR2 FYNNEI. This CDR3 is 12 amino acids long. Trimming pared 4 bases from V and 2 bases from J, leaving 6 bases between. The CDR3 loop reads CASSGDTYEQYF. As DNA, the CDR3 is TGTGCCAGCAGTGGAGACACCTACGAGCAGTACTTC.

The chain uses TRBV5-1 and TRBJ1-1, with D possibly matching TRBD1 (6 bases). Germline loops: CDR1 SGHRS, CDR2 YFSETQ. The CDR3 has 13 residues. V lost 1 base and J lost 3, with 7 bases in between. CDR3: CASSLSGDTEAFF. The CDR3 bases are TGCGCCAGCAGCTTGTCAGGGGACACTGAAGCTTTCTTT.

This chain joins TRBV19 and TRBJ1-4; possible D gene TRBD1, 5 bases. The germline V gene encodes CDR1 LNHDA and CDR2 SQIVND (reference sequence). The CDR3 extends over 13 amino acids. V lost 8 bases and J lost 8, with 15 bases in between. CDR3 in amino acids: CASLGGSREKLFF. CDR3 DNA: TGTGCCAGTCTGGGGGGGTCTCGGGAAAAACTGTTTTTT.

The chain links TRBV27 to TRBJ2-6; 7 nucleotides line up with TRBD2. CDR1 is MNHEY, CDR2 SMNVEV, per germline (reference sequence). The J segment lost 2 bases and the V segment lost 0 bases, leaving 4 bases of the junction unmatched. This CDR3 has 17 residues. This CDR3 is CASSLSLGGAGANVLTF. The CDR3 bases are TGTGCCAGCAGTTTATCGCTGGGAGGGGCTGGGGCCAACGTCCTGACTTTC.

The gene calls are TRBV7-2 and TRBJ1-4; D remains unclear. This CDR3 has 15 residues. Germline V CDR1 and CDR2: SGHTA, FQGNSA. V dropped 1 base and J dropped 4 bases, with 10 bases sitting between them. This chain's CDR3 is CASSLDPGSNEKLFF. In nucleotides, the CDR3 is TGTGCCAGCAGCTTAGATCCGGGGAGTAATGAAAAACTGTTTTTT. Full variable domain (outside the CDR3, taken from reference TRBV7-2 and TRBJ1-4): GAGVSQSPSNKVTEKGKDVELRCDPISGHTALYWYRQSLGQGLEFLIYFQGNSAPDKSGLPSDRFSAERTGGSVSTLTIQRTQQEDSAVYLCASSLDPGSNEKLFFGSGTQLSVL.

The chain joins TRBV7-2 to TRBJ2-2; D is ambiguous. The CDR3 extends over 13 amino acids. The germline V and J ends were trimmed by 4 bases and 4 bases, with 7 bases remaining between them. Germline lookup yields CDR1 SGHTA and CDR2 FQGNSA. The CDR3 protein is CASSSRGTGELFF. The CDR3 nucleotides read TGTGCCAGCAGCTCCCGAGGCACCGGGGAGCTGTTTTTT.

The chain carries TRBV10-3 and TRBJ1-1, with D maybe TRBD1 (5 bases). V lost 4 bases and J lost 2, with 11 bases in between. Germline V gene lookup returns CDR1 ENHRY and CDR2 SYGVKD. This CDR3 has 14 amino acids. The CDR3 protein is CAISVRQGNTEAFF. CDR3 DNA sequence: TGTGCCATCAGTGTCAGGCAGGGAAACACTGAAGCTTTCTTT.

The V gene is TRBV6-5, the J gene TRBJ1-1; D may be TRBD1 (6 bases). The CDR3 has 14 residues. Per germline, CDR1 MNHEY and CDR2 SVGAGI. Trimming cost V 2 bases and J 5 bases, with 12 bases left between them. In DNA, the CDR3 is TGTGCCAGCAGTTACCTCAGGGGAGGGACTGAAGCTTTCTTT. Encoded protein: CASSYLRGGTEAFF.

The V and J genes are TRBV28 and TRBJ2-7, with a weak D call TRBD2 (6 bases). In germline, CDR1 is MDHEN, CDR2 SYDVKM. The V gene lost 8 bases and the J gene lost 3 bases, with 17 bases spanning the gap. CDR3 length equals 14 residues. The chain's CDR3 is CASGSGLPNYEQYF. CDR3 DNA: TGTGCCAGCGGATCGGGACTGCCGAACTACGAGCAGTACTTC.

The chain combines TRBV29-1 with TRBJ2-7; 9 nucleotides agree with TRBD1. The CDR3 runs to 16 residues. The germline CDR1 and CDR2 sequences are SQVTM and ANQGSEA. The trim removed 3 bases at V and 3 bases at J, leaving 12 bases unmatched. The CDR3 bases are TGCAGCGTTGAGGGGATCCGACAGGGGGGTTTCTACGAGCAGTACTTC. Its protein is CSVEGIRQGGFYEQYF.

The genes are TRBV7-2 and TRBJ2-2, with 7 bases that match TRBD2. The J segment lost 5 bases and the V segment lost 6 bases, leaving 3 bases of the junction unmatched. This CDR3 has 13 residues. Germline assignment: CDR1 SGHTA and CDR2 FQGNSA. Here the CDR3 reads CASSPGLTGELFF. The CDR3 DNA is TGTGCCAGCAGTCCGGGACTAACCGGGGAGCTGTTTTTT.

This clone occurred once. The chain couples TRBV30 to TRBJ1-5, with a possible D match to TRBD1 (6 bases). The CDR3 runs to 14 residues. CDR1 GTSNPN and CDR2 SVGIG come from the germline V gene (reference sequence). Trimming pared 4 bases from V and 3 bases from J, leaving 13 bases between. The CDR3 bases are TGTGCCTGGAATTCAGGGGAACTCAATCAGCCCCAGCATTTT. Translation: CAWNSGELNQPQHF.

This clone occurred once. The V and J genes are TRBV5-1 and TRBJ2-1; no firm D call. From germline, CDR1 is SGHRS and CDR2 YFSETQ. The germline V and J ends were trimmed by 1 base and 4 bases, with 6 bases remaining between them. There are 13 residues in the CDR3. Written as DNA, the CDR3 is TGCGCCAGCAGCTTGAATCTTTACAATGAGCAGTTCTTC. The encoded protein is CASSLNLYNEQFF.

V and J are TRBV7-2 and TRBJ2-3, with a weak D call TRBD2 (6 bases). CDR3 length: 13 residues. Germline CDR1 reads SGHTA; CDR2 reads FQGNSA. The V gene lost 4 bases and the J gene lost 4 bases, with 9 bases spanning the gap. The CDR3 protein is CASSSSAADTQYF. The CDR3 DNA reads as TGTGCCAGCAGCTCTAGCGCTGCAGATACGCAGTATTTT.

The chain combines TRBV5-4 with TRBJ2-1, with 10 bases identical to TRBD1. V lost 3 bases, J lost 7 bases, and 4 bases stayed unmatched. The germline V gene has CDR1 SGHNT and CDR2 YYREEE (reference sequence). This CDR3 spans 14 amino acids. The CDR3 region has the DNA TGTGCCAGCAGCTCGGGACAGGGGTATAATGAGCAGTTCTTC. Translated, it gives CASSSGQGYNEQFF.